The clone carrying this T cell receptor (beta chain) was detected only a few times. The record originates from a study of blood T cell repertoires in COVID-19. Across the whole study: There were acute and convalescent COVID-19 samples, and they came from the United States, Italy and Spain. Sources were T cells, B-cell-depleted T cells, or PBMCs; the material itself was cDNA or gDNA.

The CDR3 has 14 amino acids. Germline CDR1 and CDR2: SGDLS and YYNGEE. V was cut by 4 bases and J by 6 bases, with 16 bases left in between. Original methodology: Reference gene primers were amplified, and this amplification served to estimate nucleated cell counts. Here immunoSEQ multiplex PCR was the method, and the copy in TCRdb shows in-frame clones only, minus some. V, J and clone size derive from that table, while D and trimming were established from the DNA sequence. The sample shows around 140,000 clones, around 81% of them seen only once. The J gene is TRBJ1-1, the V gene TRBV9; a weak D match, TRBD1 (5 bases). The sequencing input was peripheral blood. This receptor was obtained from a woman aged 60-75 years with active or convalescent COVID-19. The CDR3 sequence: CASSFRQIESEAFF. CDR3 DNA sequence: TGTGCCAGCAGCTTTCGACAGATAGAGTCTGAAGCTTTCTTT.